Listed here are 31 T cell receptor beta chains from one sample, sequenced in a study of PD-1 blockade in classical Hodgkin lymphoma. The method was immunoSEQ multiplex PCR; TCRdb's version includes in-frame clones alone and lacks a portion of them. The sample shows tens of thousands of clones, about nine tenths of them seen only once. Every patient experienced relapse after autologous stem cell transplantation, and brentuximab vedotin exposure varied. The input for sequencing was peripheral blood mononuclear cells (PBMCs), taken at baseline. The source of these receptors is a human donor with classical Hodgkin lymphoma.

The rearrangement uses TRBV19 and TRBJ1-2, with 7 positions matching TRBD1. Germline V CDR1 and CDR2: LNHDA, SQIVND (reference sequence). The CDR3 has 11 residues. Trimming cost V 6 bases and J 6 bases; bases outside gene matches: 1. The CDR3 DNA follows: TGTGCCAGTAGGGACAGGAATGGCTACACCTTC. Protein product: CASRDRNGYTF.

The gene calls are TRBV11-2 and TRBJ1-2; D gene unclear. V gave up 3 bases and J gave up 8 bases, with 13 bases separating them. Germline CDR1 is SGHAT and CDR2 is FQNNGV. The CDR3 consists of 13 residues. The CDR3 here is CASSFDVKMGYTF. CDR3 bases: TGTGCCAGCAGCTTCGACGTTAAAATGGGCTACACCTTC. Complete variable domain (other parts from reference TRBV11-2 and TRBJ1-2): EAGVAQSPRYKIIEKRQSVAFWCNPISGHATLYWYQQILGQGPKLLIQFQNNGVVDDSQLPKDRFSAERLKGVDSTLKIQPAKLEDSAVYLCASSFDVKMGYTFGSGTRLTVV.

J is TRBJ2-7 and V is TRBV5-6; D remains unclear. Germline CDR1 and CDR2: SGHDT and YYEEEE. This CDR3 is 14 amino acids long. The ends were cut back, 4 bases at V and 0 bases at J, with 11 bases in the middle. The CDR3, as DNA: TGTGCCAGCAGCGGGTCACGGAGCTCCTACGAGCAGTACTTC. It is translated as CASSGSRSSYEQYF.

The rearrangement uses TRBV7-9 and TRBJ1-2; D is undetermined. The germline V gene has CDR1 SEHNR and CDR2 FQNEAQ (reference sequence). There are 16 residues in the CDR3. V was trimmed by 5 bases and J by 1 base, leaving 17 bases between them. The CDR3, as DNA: TGTGCCAGCAGCCCAGAGGGCGGCAGCCATAACTATGGCTACACCTTC. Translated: CASSPEGGSHNYGYTF.

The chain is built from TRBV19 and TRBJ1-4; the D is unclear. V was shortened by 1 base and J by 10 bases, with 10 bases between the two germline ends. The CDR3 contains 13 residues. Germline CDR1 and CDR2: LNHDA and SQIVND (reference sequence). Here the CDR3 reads CASSIGSSGKLFF. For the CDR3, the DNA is TGTGCCAGTAGTATAGGGTCATCGGGAAAACTGTTTTTT.

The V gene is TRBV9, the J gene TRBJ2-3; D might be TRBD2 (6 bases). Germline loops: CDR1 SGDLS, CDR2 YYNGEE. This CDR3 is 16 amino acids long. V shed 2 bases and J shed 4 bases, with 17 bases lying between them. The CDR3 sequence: CASSVGTLGVPDTQYF. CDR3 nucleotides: TGTGCCAGCAGCGTTGGGACTCTGGGCGTGCCAGATACGCAGTATTTT.

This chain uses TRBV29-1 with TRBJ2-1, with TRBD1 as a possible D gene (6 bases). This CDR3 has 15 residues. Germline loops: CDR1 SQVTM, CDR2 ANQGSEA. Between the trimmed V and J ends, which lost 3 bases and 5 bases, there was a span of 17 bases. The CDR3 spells CSVDVRRTANNEQFF. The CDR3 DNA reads TGCAGCGTTGACGTACGAAGGACAGCTAACAATGAGCAGTTCTTC.

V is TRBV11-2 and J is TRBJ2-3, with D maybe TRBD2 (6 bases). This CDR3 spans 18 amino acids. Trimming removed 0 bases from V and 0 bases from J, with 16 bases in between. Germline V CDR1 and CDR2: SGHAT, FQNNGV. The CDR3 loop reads CASSLEGSLAVSTDTQYF. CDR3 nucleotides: TGTGCCAGCAGCTTAGAAGGATCACTAGCTGTTAGCACAGATACGCAGTATTTT.

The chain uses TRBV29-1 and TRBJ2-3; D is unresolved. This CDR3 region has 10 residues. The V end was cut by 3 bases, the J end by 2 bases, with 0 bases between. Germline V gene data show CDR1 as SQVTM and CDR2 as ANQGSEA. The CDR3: CSVDTDTQYF. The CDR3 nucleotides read TGCAGCGTTGACACAGATACGCAGTATTTT.

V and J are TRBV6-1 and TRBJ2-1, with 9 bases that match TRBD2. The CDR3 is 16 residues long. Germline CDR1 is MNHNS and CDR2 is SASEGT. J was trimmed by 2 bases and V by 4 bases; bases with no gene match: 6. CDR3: CASSALAGAPYNEQFF. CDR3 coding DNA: TGTGCCAGCAGTGCCTTAGCGGGAGCTCCCTACAATGAGCAGTTCTTC.

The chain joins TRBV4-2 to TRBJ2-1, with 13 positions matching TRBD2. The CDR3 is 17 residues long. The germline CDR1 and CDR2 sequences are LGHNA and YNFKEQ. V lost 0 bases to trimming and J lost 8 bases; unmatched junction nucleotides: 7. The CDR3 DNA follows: TGTGCCAGCAGCCAAGACCCAACTAGCGGGGGGGCGGATGAGCAGTTCTTC. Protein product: CASSQDPTSGGADEQFF.

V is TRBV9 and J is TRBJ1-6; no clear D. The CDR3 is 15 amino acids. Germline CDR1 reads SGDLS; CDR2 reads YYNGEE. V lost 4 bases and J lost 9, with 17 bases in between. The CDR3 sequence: CASSPRRTLGSPLHF. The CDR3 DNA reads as TGTGCCAGCAGCCCCCGGAGGACCCTTGGTTCACCCCTCCACTTT. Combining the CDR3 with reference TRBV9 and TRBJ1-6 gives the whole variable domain DSGVTQTPKHLITATGQRVTLRCSPRSGDLSVYWYQQSLDQGLQFLIQYYNGEERAKGNILERFSAQQFPDLHSELNLSSLELGDSALYFCASSPRRTLGSPLHFGNGTRLTVT.

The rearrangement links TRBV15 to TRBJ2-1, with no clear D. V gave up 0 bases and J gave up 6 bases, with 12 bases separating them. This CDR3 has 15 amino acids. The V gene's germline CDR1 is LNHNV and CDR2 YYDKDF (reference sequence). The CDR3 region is CATSREAGQANEQFF. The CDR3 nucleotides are TGTGCCACCAGCAGAGAAGCTGGTCAAGCCAATGAGCAGTTCTTC.

The CDR3 here is CASSLTGSNQPQHF. The CDR3 region has the DNA TGTGCCAGCAGTTTAACAGGTAGCAATCAGCCCCAGCATTTT. The chain employs TRBV27 and TRBJ1-5; TRBD1 might be the D (5 bases). Germline CDR1 reads MNHEY; CDR2 reads SMNVEV (reference sequence). Trimming shortened V by 2 bases and J by 0 bases, and 5 bases separated the two germline ends. This CDR3 is 14 amino acids long.

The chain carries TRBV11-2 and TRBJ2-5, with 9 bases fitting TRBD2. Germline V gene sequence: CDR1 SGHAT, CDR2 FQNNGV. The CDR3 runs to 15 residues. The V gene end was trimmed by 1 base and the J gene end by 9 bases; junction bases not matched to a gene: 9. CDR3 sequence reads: CASSLGGGRAWAQYF. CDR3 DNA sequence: TGTGCCAGCAGCTTAGGCGGCGGGAGGGCCTGGGCCCAGTACTTC.

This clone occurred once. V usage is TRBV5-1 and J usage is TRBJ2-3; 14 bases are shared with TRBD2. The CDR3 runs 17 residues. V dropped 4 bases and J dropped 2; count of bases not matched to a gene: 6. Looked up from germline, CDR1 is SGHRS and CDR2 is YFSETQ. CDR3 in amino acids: CASSLGLAGGHTDTQYF. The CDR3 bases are TGCGCCAGCAGCCTTGGACTAGCGGGGGGACACACAGATACGCAGTATTTT.

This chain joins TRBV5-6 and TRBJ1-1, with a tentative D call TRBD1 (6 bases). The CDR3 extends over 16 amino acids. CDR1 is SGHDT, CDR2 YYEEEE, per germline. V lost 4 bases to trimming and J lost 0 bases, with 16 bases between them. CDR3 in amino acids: CASSPTGSAVNTEAFF. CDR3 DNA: TGTGCCAGCAGCCCTACAGGGTCCGCCGTGAACACTGAAGCTTTCTTT.

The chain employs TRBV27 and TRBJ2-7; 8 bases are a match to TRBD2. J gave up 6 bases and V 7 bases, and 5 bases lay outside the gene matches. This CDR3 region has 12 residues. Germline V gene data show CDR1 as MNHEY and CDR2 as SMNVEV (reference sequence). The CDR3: CASKAGVGEQYF. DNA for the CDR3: TGTGCCAGCAAAGCGGGAGTCGGCGAGCAGTACTTC.

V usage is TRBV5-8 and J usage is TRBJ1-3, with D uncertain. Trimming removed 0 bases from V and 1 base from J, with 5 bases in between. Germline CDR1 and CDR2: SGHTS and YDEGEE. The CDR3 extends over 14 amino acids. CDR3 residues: CASSLGSSGNTIYF. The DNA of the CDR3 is TGTGCCAGCAGCTTGGGCTCATCTGGAAACACCATATATTTT.

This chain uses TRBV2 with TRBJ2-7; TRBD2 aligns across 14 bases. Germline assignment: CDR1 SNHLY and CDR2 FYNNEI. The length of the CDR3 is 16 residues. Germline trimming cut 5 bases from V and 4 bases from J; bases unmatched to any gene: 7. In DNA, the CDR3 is TGTGCCAGCAGTAAGGGACTAGCGGGAGCGAAGTACGAGCAGTACTTC. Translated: CASSKGLAGAKYEQYF.

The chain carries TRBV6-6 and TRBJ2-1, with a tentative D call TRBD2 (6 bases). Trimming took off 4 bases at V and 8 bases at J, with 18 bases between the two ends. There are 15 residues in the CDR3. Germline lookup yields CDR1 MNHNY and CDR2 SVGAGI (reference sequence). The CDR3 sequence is CASSSEGYGSHEQFF. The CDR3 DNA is TGTGCCAGCAGTTCCGAGGGGTACGGGAGCCATGAGCAGTTCTTC.

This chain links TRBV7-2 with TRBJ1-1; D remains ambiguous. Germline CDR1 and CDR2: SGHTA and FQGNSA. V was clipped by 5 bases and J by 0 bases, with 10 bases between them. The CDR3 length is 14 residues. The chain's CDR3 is CASSPWMVNTEAFF. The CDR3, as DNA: TGTGCCAGCAGCCCCTGGATGGTGAACACTGAAGCTTTCTTT.

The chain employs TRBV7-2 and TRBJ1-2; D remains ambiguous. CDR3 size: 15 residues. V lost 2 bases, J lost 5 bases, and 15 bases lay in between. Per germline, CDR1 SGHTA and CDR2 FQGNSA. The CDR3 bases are TGTGCCAGCAGCTTAATGATGAGTCGGCAGTATGGCTACACCTTC. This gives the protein CASSLMMSRQYGYTF.

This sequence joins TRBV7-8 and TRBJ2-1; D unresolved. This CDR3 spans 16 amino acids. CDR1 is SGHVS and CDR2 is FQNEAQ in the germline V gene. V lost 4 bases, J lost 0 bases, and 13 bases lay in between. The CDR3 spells CASSSVQRSSYNEQFF. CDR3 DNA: TGTGCCAGCAGCTCCGTACAGCGAAGCTCCTACAATGAGCAGTTCTTC.

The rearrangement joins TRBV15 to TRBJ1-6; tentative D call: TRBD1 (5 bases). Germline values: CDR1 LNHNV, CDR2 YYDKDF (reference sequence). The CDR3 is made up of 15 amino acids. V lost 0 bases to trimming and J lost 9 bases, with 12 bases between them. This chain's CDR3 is CATSRDRGLASPLHF. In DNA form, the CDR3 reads TGTGCCACCAGCAGAGACCGGGGGTTGGCTTCACCCCTCCACTTT.

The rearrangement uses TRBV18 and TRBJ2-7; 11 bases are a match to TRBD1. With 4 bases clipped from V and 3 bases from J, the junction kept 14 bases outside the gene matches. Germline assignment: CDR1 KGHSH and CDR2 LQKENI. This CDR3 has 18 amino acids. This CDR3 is CASSRGLWTGGRDYEQYF. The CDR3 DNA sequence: TGTGCCAGCTCACGCGGCCTCTGGACAGGGGGCAGAGACTACGAGCAGTACTTC. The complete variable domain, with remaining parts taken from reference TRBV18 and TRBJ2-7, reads NAGVMQNPRHLVRRRGQEARLRCSPMKGHSHVYWYRQLPEEGLKFMVYLQKENIIDESGMPKERFSAEFPKEGPSILRIQQVVRGDSAAYFCASSRGLWTGGRDYEQYFGPGTRLTVT.

CDR3 in amino acids: CASSLGWGDFAKNIQYF. As DNA, the CDR3 is TGTGCCAGCAGCTTAGGGTGGGGAGATTTTGCCAAAAACATTCAGTACTTC. V usage is TRBV7-2 and J usage is TRBJ2-4, with a possible D match to TRBD2 (5 bases). In germline, CDR1 is SGHTA, CDR2 FQGNSA. The germline V and J ends were trimmed by 1 base and 1 base, with 14 bases remaining between them. This CDR3 has 17 residues.

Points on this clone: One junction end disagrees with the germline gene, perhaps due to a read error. As DNA, the CDR3 is TGCAGTGCTAGTTCTAGCGGGAGAAGCGTCTTC. It is translated as CSASSSGRSVF. The chain is built from TRBV20-1 and TRBJ2-1; 10 bases fit TRBD2. Germline V CDR1 and CDR2: DFQATT, SNEGSKA (reference sequence). The CDR3 is 11 residues long.

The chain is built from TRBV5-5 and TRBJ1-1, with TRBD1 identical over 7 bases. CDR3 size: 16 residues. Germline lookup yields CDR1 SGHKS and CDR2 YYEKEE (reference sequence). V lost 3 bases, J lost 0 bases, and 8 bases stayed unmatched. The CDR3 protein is CASSSPGQNMNTEAFF. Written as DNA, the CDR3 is TGTGCCAGCAGCTCCCCGGGACAGAACATGAACACTGAAGCTTTCTTT.

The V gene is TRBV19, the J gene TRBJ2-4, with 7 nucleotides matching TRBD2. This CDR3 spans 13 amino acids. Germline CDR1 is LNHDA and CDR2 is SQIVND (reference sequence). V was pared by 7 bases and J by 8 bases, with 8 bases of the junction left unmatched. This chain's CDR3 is CASTTWGGDIQYF. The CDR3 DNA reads TGTGCCAGTACCACCTGGGGGGGGGACATTCAGTACTTC.

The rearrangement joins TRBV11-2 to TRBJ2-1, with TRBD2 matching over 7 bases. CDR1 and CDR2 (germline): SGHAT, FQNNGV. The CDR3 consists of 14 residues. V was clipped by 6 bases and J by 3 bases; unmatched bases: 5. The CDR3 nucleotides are TGTGCCAGCAGGTACACGGGGGGCTACAATGAGCAGTTCTTC. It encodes CASRYTGGYNEQFF.